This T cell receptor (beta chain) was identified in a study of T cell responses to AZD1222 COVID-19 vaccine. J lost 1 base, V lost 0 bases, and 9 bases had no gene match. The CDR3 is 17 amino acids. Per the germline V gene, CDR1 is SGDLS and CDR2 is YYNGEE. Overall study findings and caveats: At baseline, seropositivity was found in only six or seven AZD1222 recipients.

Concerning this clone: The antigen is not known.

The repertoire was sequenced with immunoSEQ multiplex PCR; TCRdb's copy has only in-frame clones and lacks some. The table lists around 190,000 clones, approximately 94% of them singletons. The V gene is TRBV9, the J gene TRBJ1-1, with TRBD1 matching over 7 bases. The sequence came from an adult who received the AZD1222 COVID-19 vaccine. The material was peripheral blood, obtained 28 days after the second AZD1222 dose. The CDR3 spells CASSVDPTGAGNTEAFF. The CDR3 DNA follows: TGTGCCAGCAGCGTAGACCCAACAGGGGCTGGGAACACTGAAGCTTTCTTT.